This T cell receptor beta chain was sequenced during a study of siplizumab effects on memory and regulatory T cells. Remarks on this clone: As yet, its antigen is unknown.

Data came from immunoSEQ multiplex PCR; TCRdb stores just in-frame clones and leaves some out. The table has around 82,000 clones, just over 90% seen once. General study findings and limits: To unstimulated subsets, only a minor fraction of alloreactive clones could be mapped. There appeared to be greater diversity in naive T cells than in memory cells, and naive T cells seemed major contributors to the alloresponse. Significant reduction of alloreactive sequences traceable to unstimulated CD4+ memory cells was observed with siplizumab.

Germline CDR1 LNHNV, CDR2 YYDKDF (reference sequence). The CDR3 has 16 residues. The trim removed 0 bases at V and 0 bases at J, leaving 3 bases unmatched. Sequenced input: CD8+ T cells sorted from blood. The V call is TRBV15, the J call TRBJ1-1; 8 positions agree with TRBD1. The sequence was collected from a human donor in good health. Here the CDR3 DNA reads TGTGCCACCAGCAGAGAAAGGACAGGGCTGAACACTGAAGCTTTCTTT. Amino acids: CATSRERTGLNTEAFF.